Below, 10 T cell receptor beta chains from the same sample are listed, as sequenced in a study of blood T cell repertoires in COVID-19. Measured with immunoSEQ multiplex PCR; TCRdb has only the in-frame clones, and not every one. The sample has 300,000 to 500,000 clones, roughly 87% seen once. The sequencing input was PBMCs or T cells enriched from blood (not recorded which). These receptors were collected from a middle-aged woman with acute COVID-19.

This clone was seen a few times. This same CDR3 is encoded by further DNA sequences in the sample. The chain links TRBV5-1 to TRBJ2-2, with D maybe TRBD1 (6 bases). Germline CDR1 SGHRS, CDR2 YFSETQ. Trimming shortened V by 0 bases and J by 0 bases, and 6 bases separated the two germline ends. CDR3 length: 15 residues. This CDR3 reads CASSLGTANTGELFF. DNA of the CDR3: TGCGCCAGCAGCTTGGGGACAGCGAACACCGGGGAGCTGTTTTTT.

This chain joins TRBV7-9 and TRBJ1-3, with D maybe TRBD1 (5 bases). Germline-derived CDR1 and CDR2 are SEHNR and FQNEAQ (reference sequence). The CDR3 consists of 13 residues. With 5 bases removed from V and 8 bases from J, the gap between germline ends came to 13 bases. CDR3 loop: CASSATGRYTIYF. Here the CDR3 DNA reads TGTGCCAGCAGCGCCACAGGCCGGTACACCATATATTTT.

The chain combines TRBV3-1 (or the pseudogene TRBV3-2) with TRBJ2-3; 9 bases agree with TRBD2. The J segment lost 8 bases and the V segment lost 6 bases, leaving 9 bases of the junction unmatched. The CDR3 is made up of 14 amino acids. Germline CDR1 reads LGHDT; CDR2 reads YNNKEL (reference sequence). Here the CDR3 DNA reads TGTGCCAGCAGGGACCTAGCGGGGACCACTACGCAGTATTTT. It is translated as CASRDLAGTTTQYF.

The rearrangement links TRBV6-5 to TRBJ1-5, with D hard to call. The length of the CDR3 is 14 residues. Looked up from germline, CDR1 is MNHEY and CDR2 is SVGAGI. V was cut by 6 bases and J by 5 bases, with 14 bases left in between. The chain's CDR3 is CASSPAGWHQPQHF. The CDR3 bases are TGTGCCAGCAGCCCAGCGGGATGGCATCAGCCCCAGCATTTT.

The rearrangement uses TRBV11-3 and TRBJ2-2; TRBD1 matches 7 bases. CDR1 SGHNT and CDR2 YENEEA come from the germline V gene. V dropped 2 bases and J dropped 6; count of bases not matched to a gene: 6. CDR3 length equals 15 residues. The DNA for the CDR3 is TGTGCCAGCAGCTTACGACAGGGCTTGTCCGGGGAGCTGTTTTTT. It translates to CASSLRQGLSGELFF.

This sequence joins TRBV2 and TRBJ2-7; the D gene is possibly TRBD1 (6 bases). The germline V and J ends were trimmed by 6 bases and 5 bases, with 11 bases remaining between them. The CDR3 covers 12 residues. CDR1 is SNHLY, CDR2 FYNNEI, per germline. The CDR3 DNA sequence: TGTGCCAGCAGCCAGGACAGAGACGAGCAGTACTTC. Encoded protein: CASSQDRDEQYF.

Only a few counts were recorded for this clone. The chain links TRBV3-1 (or the pseudogene TRBV3-2) to TRBJ1-2; tentatively, D is TRBD1 (6 bases). V lost 0 bases and J 4 bases, leaving 18 bases between the germline ends. Germline V gene data show CDR1 as LGHDT and CDR2 as YNNKEL (reference sequence). CDR3 length: 17 residues. For the CDR3, the DNA is TGTGCCAGCAGCCAAGAGGAACAGGGCTTAGAAATCTATGGCTACACCTTC. Encoded protein: CASSQEEQGLEIYGYTF.

The chain couples TRBV7-8 to TRBJ1-3, with D hard to call. CDR1 is SGHVS and CDR2 is FQNEAQ in the germline V gene. V dropped 1 base and J dropped 4 bases, with 11 bases sitting between them. CDR3 length equals 15 residues. CDR3 protein: CASSLGLRGGNTIYF. In DNA form, the CDR3 reads TGTGCCAGCAGCTTAGGGTTGCGAGGAGGAAACACCATATATTTT.

The chain couples TRBV1 to TRBJ1-2. TRBV1 is reported as a pseudogene. CDR3 length equals 15 residues. The CDR3 is CTSSQDGPGGPGYTF. CDR3 nucleotides: TGCACCAGCAGCCAAGATGGGCCCGGGGGTCCTGGCTACACCTTC.

This clone was picked up many times. V gene TRBV7-9 combines with J gene TRBJ1-2; 9 nucleotides align to TRBD1. The germline CDR1 and CDR2 sequences are SEHNR and FQNEAQ (reference sequence). Trimming cost V 3 bases and J 3 bases; bases outside gene matches: 5. The CDR3 has 15 amino acids. CDR3 bases: TGTGCCAGCAGCTTGCTGGGACAGGGAGACTATGGCTACACCTTC. Its translation is CASSLLGQGDYGYTF. Drawing the rest from reference TRBV7-9 and TRBJ1-2, the complete variable domain is DTGVSQNPRHKITKRGQNVTFRCDPISEHNRLYWYRQTLGQGPEFLTYFQNEAQLEKSRLLSDRFSAERPKGSFSTLEIQRTEQGDSAMYLCASSLLGQGDYGYTFGSGTRLTVV.